What follows describes a single T cell receptor (beta chain). Noted time point: sample taken at primary tumor resection. More than 70 TRACERx patients with early, untreated non-small cell lung cancer donated samples. Unsorted whole RNA of tumor, nontumor lung or frozen PBMC was sequenced. These data belong to a study of spatial heterogeneity in lung cancer. Each CDR3 protein gets one entry after TCRdb re-called the 5' RACE reads with MiXCR. This table holds tens of thousands of distinct CDR3 sequences, about 7.2% found once. There are 15 residues in the CDR3. Germline lookup yields CDR1 SEHNR and CDR2 FQNEAQ (reference sequence). Trimming took 2 bases from V and 2 from J; bases not matched to a gene: 4.

The chain joins TRBV7-9 to TRBJ1-2; TRBD1 aligns across 8 bases. The specimen comprised PBMCs, sampled at surgery. The source is a female donor with early-stage non-small cell lung cancer. In nucleotides, the CDR3 is TGTGCCAGCAGCTTATTTTCAGGGGGCAACTATGGCTACACCTTC. This sequence encodes CASSLFSGGNYGYTF.